This T cell receptor beta chain was captured in a study of metastatic and nonmetastatic thyroid tumors. Background on the study: Comparative analysis of repertoires was undertaken across blood and tumor or nodule tissue obtained from malignant and benign thyroid patients.

A few counts support this clone. Antigen: not known. The CDR3 contains 13 residues. The germline V gene has CDR1 MNHEY and CDR2 SVGAGI. The V gene lost 4 bases and the J gene lost 7 bases, with 10 bases spanning the gap. Among the patients, none had received any treatment before thyroid surgery. TCRdb re-called the PCR reads through MiXCR. The profile covers tens of thousands of clones, with about a third appearing a single time and around 29% taken by the ten largest. Overall study findings and caveats: Malignant thyroid tumors reportedly exceeded benign nodules significantly in TCR beta diversity, with the difference appearing in blood and tumor.

The receptor's source is a female donor with papillary thyroid cancer or a benign thyroid nodule (not recorded which). Some clones in this sample may be carry-over from other donors' samples. The sequenced material came from tumor tissue. The chain combines TRBV6-5 with TRBJ2-2; D is perhaps TRBD1 (6 bases). The CDR3 reads CASSWKGHGELFF. CDR3 bases: TGTGCCAGCAGTTGGAAGGGACACGGGGAGCTGTTTTTT.